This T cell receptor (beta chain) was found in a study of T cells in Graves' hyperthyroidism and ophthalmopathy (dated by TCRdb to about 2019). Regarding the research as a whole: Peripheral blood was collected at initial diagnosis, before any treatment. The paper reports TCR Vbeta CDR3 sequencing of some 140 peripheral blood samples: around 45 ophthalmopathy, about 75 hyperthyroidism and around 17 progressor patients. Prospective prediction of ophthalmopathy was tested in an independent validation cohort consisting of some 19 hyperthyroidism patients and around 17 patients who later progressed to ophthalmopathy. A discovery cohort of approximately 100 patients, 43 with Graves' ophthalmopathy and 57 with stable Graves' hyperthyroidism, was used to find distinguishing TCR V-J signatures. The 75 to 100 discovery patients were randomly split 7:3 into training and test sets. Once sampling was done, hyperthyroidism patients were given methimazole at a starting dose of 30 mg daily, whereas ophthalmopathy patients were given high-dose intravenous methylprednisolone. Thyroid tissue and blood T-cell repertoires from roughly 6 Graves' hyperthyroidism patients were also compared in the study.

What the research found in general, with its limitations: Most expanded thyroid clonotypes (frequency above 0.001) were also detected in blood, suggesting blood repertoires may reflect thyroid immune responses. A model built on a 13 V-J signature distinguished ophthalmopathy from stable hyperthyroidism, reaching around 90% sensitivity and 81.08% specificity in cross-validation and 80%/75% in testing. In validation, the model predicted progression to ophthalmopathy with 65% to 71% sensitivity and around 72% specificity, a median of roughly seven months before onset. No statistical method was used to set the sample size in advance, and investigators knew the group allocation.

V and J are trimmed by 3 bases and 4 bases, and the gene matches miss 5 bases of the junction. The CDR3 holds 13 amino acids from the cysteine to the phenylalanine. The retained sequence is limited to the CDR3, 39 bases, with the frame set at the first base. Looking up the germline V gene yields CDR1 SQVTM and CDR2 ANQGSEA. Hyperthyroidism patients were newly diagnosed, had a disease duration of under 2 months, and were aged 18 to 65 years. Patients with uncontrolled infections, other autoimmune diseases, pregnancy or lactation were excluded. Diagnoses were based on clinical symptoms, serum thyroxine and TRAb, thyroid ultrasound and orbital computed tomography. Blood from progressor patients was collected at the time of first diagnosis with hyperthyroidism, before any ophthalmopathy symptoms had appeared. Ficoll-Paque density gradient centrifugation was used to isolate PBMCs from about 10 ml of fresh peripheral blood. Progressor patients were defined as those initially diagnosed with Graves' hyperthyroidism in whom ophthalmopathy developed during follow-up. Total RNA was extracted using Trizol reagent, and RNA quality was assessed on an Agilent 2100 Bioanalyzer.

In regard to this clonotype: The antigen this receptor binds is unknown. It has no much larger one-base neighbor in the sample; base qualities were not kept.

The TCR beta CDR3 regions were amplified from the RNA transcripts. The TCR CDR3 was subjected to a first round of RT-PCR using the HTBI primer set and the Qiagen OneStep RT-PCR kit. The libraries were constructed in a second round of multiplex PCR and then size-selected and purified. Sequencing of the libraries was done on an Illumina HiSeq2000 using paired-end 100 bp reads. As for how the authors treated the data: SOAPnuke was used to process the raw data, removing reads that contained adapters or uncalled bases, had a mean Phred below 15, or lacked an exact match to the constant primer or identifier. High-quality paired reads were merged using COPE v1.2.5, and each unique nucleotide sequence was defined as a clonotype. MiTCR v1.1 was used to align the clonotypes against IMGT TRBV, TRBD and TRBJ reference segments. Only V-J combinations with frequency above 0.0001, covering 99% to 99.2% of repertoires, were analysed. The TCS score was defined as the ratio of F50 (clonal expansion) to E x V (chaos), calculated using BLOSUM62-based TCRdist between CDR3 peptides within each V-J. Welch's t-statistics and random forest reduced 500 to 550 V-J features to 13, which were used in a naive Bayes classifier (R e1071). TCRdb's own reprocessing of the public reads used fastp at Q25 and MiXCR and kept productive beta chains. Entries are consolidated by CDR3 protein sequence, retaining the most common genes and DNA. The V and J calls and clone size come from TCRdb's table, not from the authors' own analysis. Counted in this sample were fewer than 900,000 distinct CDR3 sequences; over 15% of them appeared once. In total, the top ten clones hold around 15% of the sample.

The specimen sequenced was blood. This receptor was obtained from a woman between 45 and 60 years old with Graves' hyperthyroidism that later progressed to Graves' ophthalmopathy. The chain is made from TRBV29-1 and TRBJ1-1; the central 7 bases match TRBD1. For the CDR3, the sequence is CSVDSGTVTEAFF. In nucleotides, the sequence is TGCAGCGTTGATTCCGGGACAGTCACTGAAGCTTTCTTT.